The present T cell receptor beta chain was sequenced within a study of somatic mutations in cytotoxic T cells in rheumatoid arthritis. Points on this clone: Its antigen is as yet unknown.

The assay was immunoSEQ multiplex PCR, and TCRdb's table has in-frame clones only and misses some. This table has 13,000 or so clones, 75% to 90% appearing once. Germline loops: CDR1 SGHNT, CDR2 YYREEE (reference sequence). With V trimmed by 4 bases and J by 4 bases, 4 bases remained unmatched. This CDR3 contains 13 residues. The study's findings and limits: Statistically, CD8+ T-cell clonality was not significantly distinct between individuals with rheumatoid arthritis and age-matched healthy controls.

Sequenced input: CD8+ T cells sorted from blood. The clonotype originates from a woman aged 55 to 70 in good health. The chain links TRBV5-4 to TRBJ1-1; 7 bases fit TRBD1. The CDR3 sequence: CASSDGTVTEAFF. The CDR3 DNA sequence: TGTGCCAGCAGCGACGGGACAGTCACTGAAGCTTTCTTT.